These 31 T cell receptor beta chains originate from one sample sequenced in a study of regulatory T cells in long-lasting Graves disease. Construction of the TCR beta libraries employed iRepertoire HTBI primers in conjunction with Arm-PCR of CDR3 regions. Each CDR3 protein gets one entry after TCRdb re-called the multiplex PCR reads with MiXCR. The sample carries 450,000 to 650,000 distinct CDR3 sequences, roughly 16% recorded once. Regarding time point: newly diagnosed GD, antithyroid drugs for less than 3 months. Construction of the TCR library relied on RNA isolated from PBMCs. This sample was also put to use in a study of T cells in Graves' hyperthyroidism and ophthalmopathy.

Sample: peripheral blood mononuclear cells (PBMCs), taken at new diagnosis, from a patient treated with antithyroid drugs. The receptors shown here come from a woman aged 35-65 years with Graves disease.

This clonotype was recorded at least ten times. The J gene is TRBJ1-5, the V gene TRBV28; TRBD1 matches at 12 bases. V shed 5 bases, J shed 0 bases, and the junction held 14 bases outside the gene matches. Germline V gene lookup returns CDR1 MDHEN and CDR2 SYDVKM. The CDR3 covers 20 residues. In DNA form, the CDR3 reads TGTGCCAGCAGTAACCACGGGACAGGGGGCACGTTGTATAGCAATCAGCCCCAGCATTTT. This codes for CASSNHGTGGTLYSNQPQHF.

The table lists this clonotype with many counts. V gene TRBV28 combines with J gene TRBJ1-5; D is ambiguous. This CDR3 has 15 amino acids. The germline V gene encodes CDR1 MDHEN and CDR2 SYDVKM. V dropped 3 bases and J dropped 0 bases, with 9 bases sitting between them. The CDR3 DNA follows: TGTGCCAGCAGTTTCGGTGGGAATAGCAATCAGCCCCAGCATTTT. Translating it yields CASSFGGNSNQPQHF.

As to this clonotype: A read error may be the cause here, since a much bigger clone is one base away. The chain has TRBV7-3 and TRBJ2-3; weak D call: TRBD1 (6 bases). TRBJ1-1 explains the end of the DNA better; the J call may be wrong. Per the germline V gene, CDR1 is SGHTA and CDR2 is FQGTGA. The CDR3 runs to 13 residues. The CDR3 sequence is CASSLTAGAKAFF. The CDR3 nucleotides are TGTGCCAGCAGCCTTACGGCAGGGGCCAAAGCTTTCTTT.

This CDR3 reads CISGGGYGYTF. In nucleotides, the CDR3 is TGTATCTCCGGGGGCGGCTATGGCTACACCTTC. The rearrangement links TRBV6-1 to TRBJ1-2, with a weak D call TRBD1 (6 bases). Germline loops: CDR1 MNHNS, CDR2 SASEGT. There are 11 residues in the CDR3.

CDR3 residues: CSASSLDRGYF. In nucleotides, the CDR3 is TGCAGTGCTAGTTCCCTGGACAGGGGGTATTTT. The chain carries TRBV20-1 and TRBJ2-3; 9 bases match TRBD1. The CDR3 is 11 amino acids. Germline CDR1 and CDR2: DFQATT and SNEGSKA (reference sequence). The V segment lost 3 bases and the J segment 14 bases; nucleotides outside the gene matches: 6.

This clonotype has ten or more counts. This sequence joins TRBV28 and TRBJ2-7; D is tentatively TRBD1 or TRBD2 (5 bases each). V gave up 10 bases and J gave up 6 bases, with 22 bases separating them. This CDR3 region has 14 residues. In germline, CDR1 is MDHEN, CDR2 SYDVKM. The CDR3 DNA reads TGTGCCACCTTACGGTGGGACGGACCCGGCGAGCAGTACTTC. Amino acid sequence: CATLRWDGPGEQYF. Using reference TRBV28 and TRBJ2-7 for the parts outside the CDR3, the full variable domain is DVKVTQSSRYLVKRTGEKVFLECVQDMDHENMFWYRQDPGLGLRLIYFSYDVKMKEKGDIPEGYSVSREKKERFSLILESASTNQTSMYLCATLRWDGPGEQYFGPGTRLTVT.

This clonotype was recorded a few times. This rearrangement joins TRBV4-1 to TRBJ2-1; 9 positions agree with TRBD1. Germline V lookup: CDR1 MGHRA, CDR2 YSYEKL. This CDR3 is built from 15 residues. The V gene end was trimmed by 5 bases and the J gene end by 4 bases; junction bases not matched to a gene: 6. The CDR3 sequence is CASSNRGQGYNEQFF. The CDR3 DNA sequence: TGCGCCAGCAGCAACCGGGGACAGGGTTACAATGAGCAGTTCTTC.

The chain joins TRBV12-3 or TRBV12-4 to TRBJ1-4; possibly TRBD1 for D (5 bases). V shed 3 bases and J shed 12 bases, with 14 bases lying between them. The length of the CDR3 is 13 residues. In DNA, the CDR3 is TGTGCCAGCAGTTTCGGCGGGGCGGGGGAACTGTTTTTT. Its protein is CASSFGGAGELFF.

Concerning this clonotype itself: A much larger clone sits a single nucleotide away, making a read error possible. The chain combines TRBV5-5 with TRBJ1-1; D uncertain. The V end was cut by 0 bases, the J end by 6 bases, with 12 bases between. This CDR3 has 14 residues. Germline-derived CDR1 and CDR2 are SGHKS and YYEKEE (reference sequence). Written as DNA, the CDR3 is TGTGCCAGCAGCTTGGACCTTTTCGACGCTGAAGCTTTCTTT. Translated, it gives CASSLDLFDAEAFF.

V is TRBV10-3 and J is TRBJ1-2, with D perhaps matching TRBD1 (5 bases). Looked up from germline, CDR1 is ENHRY and CDR2 is SYGVKD. V lost 4 bases and J lost 6, with 9 bases in between. The CDR3 sequence is 12 residues long. CDR3 coding DNA: TGTGCCATCAGTGGGGGACCAGATGGCTACACCTTC. Translated, it gives CAISGGPDGYTF.

This clonotype turned up a few times. The chain joins TRBV27 to TRBJ2-7, with 8 bases fitting TRBD1. V lost 2 bases and J lost 5; bases outside the gene matches: 5. This CDR3 region has 14 residues. Germline lookup yields CDR1 MNHEY and CDR2 SMNVEV (reference sequence). CDR3 protein: CASSLGRGPNEQYF. The DNA for the CDR3 is TGTGCCAGCAGTTTAGGCAGGGGGCCGAACGAGCAGTACTTC.

This clonotype turned up a few times. The chain uses TRBV10-3 and TRBJ1-2, with 10 positions matching TRBD1. The CDR3 runs 15 residues. CDR1 is ENHRY, CDR2 SYGVKD, per germline. V dropped 6 bases and J dropped 6; count of bases not matched to a gene: 10. In DNA form, the CDR3 reads TGTGCCATCAGCGCAGGACAGGGGGGCAGTCATGGCTACACCTTC. Translating it yields CAISAGQGGSHGYTF.

In its sample, this clonotype was seen a few times. V gene TRBV7-9 combines with J gene TRBJ2-3; D is perhaps TRBD1 (5 bases). The CDR3 loop spans 21 amino acids. V lost 2 bases, J lost 6 bases, and 33 bases lay in between. Germline V gene lookup returns CDR1 SEHNR and CDR2 FQNEAQ (reference sequence). CDR3 loop: CASSLPGTPQAGRYFLDTQYF. The DNA for the CDR3 is TGTGCCAGCAGCTTACCAGGAACCCCACAGGCAGGGCGATACTTTCTGGATACGCAGTATTTT.

This clonotype was counted at least ten times. The gene calls are TRBV11-2 and TRBJ1-2; D not resolved. The CDR3 is made up of 15 amino acids. Germline V gene lookup returns CDR1 SGHAT and CDR2 FQNNGV. The V end was cut by 5 bases, the J end by 0 bases, with 13 bases between. The chain's CDR3 is CASSRDRLPNYGYTF. The CDR3 DNA sequence: TGTGCCAGCAGCCGAGACCGCTTGCCTAACTATGGCTACACCTTC.

V usage is TRBV25-1 and J usage is TRBJ2-5, with TRBD2 identical over 7 bases. V shed 3 bases, J shed 2 bases, and the junction held 3 bases outside the gene matches. The germline CDR1 and CDR2 sequences are MGHDK and SYGVNS. The CDR3 sequence is 14 residues long. CDR3 residues: CASSDPSGQETQYF. The CDR3 DNA reads TGTGCCAGCAGTGACCCTAGCGGACAAGAGACCCAGTACTTC.

V and J are TRBV29-1 and TRBJ1-5; weak D call: TRBD1 (6 bases). CDR1 is SQVTM and CDR2 is ANQGSEA in the germline V gene. The CDR3 consists of 13 residues. V was clipped by 6 bases and J by 6 bases, with 15 bases between them. The DNA for the CDR3 is TGCAGCGTGGGGGGGGGCGGGCGTCAGCCCCAGCATTTT. It specifies CSVGGGGRQPQHF.

This clonotype was detected a few times. The rearrangement joins TRBV7-9 to TRBJ1-1; no definite D call. Germline V lookup: CDR1 SEHNR, CDR2 FQNEAQ (reference sequence). V was clipped by 5 bases and J by 0 bases, with 16 bases between them. The CDR3 extends over 16 amino acids. CDR3 loop: CASSPDPPGMNTEAFF. The CDR3 region has the DNA TGTGCCAGCAGCCCGGACCCCCCCGGCATGAACACTGAAGCTTTCTTT.

In its sample, this clonotype was seen many times. V usage is TRBV9 and J usage is TRBJ1-1; D possibly corresponds to TRBD1 (5 bases). Germline-derived CDR1 and CDR2 are SGDLS and YYNGEE. Trimming stripped 4 bases from V and 2 bases from J, with 15 bases between. This CDR3 contains 15 residues. The CDR3 loop reads CASSKFDRSNTEAFF. The CDR3 DNA is TGTGCCAGCAGCAAATTCGACAGATCCAACACTGAAGCTTTCTTT.

This clonotype was recorded a few times. This rearrangement joins TRBV4-1 to TRBJ2-5; the D is unclear. CDR3 length: 15 amino acids. The V gene's germline CDR1 is MGHRA and CDR2 YSYEKL. The V gene lost 0 bases and the J gene lost 5 bases, with 13 bases spanning the gap. CDR3 sequence (DNA): TGCGCCAGCAGCCAAGATGGGCTAGATCGGGAGACCCAGTACTTC. This sequence encodes CASSQDGLDRETQYF.

This clonotype was counted at least ten times. As DNA, the CDR3 is TGTGCCAGCAGTGTGCTGCAGGGTCTTTCCTATGGCTACACCTTC. Translation gives CASSVLQGLSYGYTF. V usage is TRBV28 and J usage is TRBJ1-2; a weak D match, TRBD1 (5 bases). V lost 5 bases to trimming and J lost 4 bases, with 17 bases between them. This CDR3 comprises 15 residues. CDR1 and CDR2 from the germline V gene are MDHEN and SYDVKM.

V is TRBV14 and J is TRBJ2-7; 9 bases agree with TRBD1. The junction had 6 bases not matched to a gene; V was cut back by 8 bases and J by 4 bases. The germline V gene has CDR1 SGHDN and CDR2 FVKESK. This CDR3 has 13 amino acids. The CDR3 is CASAQGARYEQYF. As DNA, the CDR3 is TGTGCCAGCGCACAGGGGGCGCGGTACGAGCAGTACTTC.

Worth noting for this clonotype: A much bigger clone sits one base away, suggesting this may be a read error. The rearrangement joins TRBV3-1 to TRBJ1-6; D remains ambiguous. CDR1 is LGHDT, CDR2 YNNKEL, per germline (reference sequence). The length of the CDR3 is 17 residues. CDR3 DNA sequence: TGTGCCGGCAGCCAAGATATCCCCGGGACCTATAATTCACCCCTCCACTTT. Translating it yields CAGSQDIPGTYNSPLHF.

This clonotype was seen ten or more times. This chain links TRBV5-5 with TRBJ1-1; possible D gene TRBD1, 5 bases. CDR1 and CDR2 from the germline V gene are SGHKS and YYEKEE (reference sequence). The CDR3 sequence is 14 residues long. With 0 bases removed from V and 5 bases from J, the gap between germline ends came to 11 bases. CDR3 amino acids: CASSLGSGETEAFF. DNA for the CDR3: TGTGCCAGCAGCTTGGGTTCGGGGGAAACTGAAGCTTTCTTT.

CDR3 bases: TGTGCCTGGACTCGCCAGGGACTAATCTCTGGGGCCAACGTCCTGACTTTC. Its protein product is CAWTRQGLISGANVLTF. The V gene is TRBV30, the J gene TRBJ2-6; 7 bases are shared with TRBD2. V lost 4 bases to trimming and J lost 0 bases; unmatched junction nucleotides: 9. Germline assignment: CDR1 GTSNPN and CDR2 SVGIG (reference sequence). This CDR3 has 17 amino acids.

The chain couples TRBV12-5 to TRBJ2-1, with D possibly matching TRBD2 (6 bases). Trimming stripped 2 bases from V and 2 bases from J, with 22 bases between. The CDR3 covers 19 residues. Germline lookup yields CDR1 LGHNT and CDR2 FRNRAP. The CDR3 sequence is CASGLRPILREHPYNEQFF. Written as DNA, the CDR3 is TGTGCTAGTGGTTTGAGACCCATCCTCCGGGAGCACCCCTACAATGAGCAGTTCTTC. The whole variable domain, filled in from reference TRBV12-5 and TRBJ2-1, reads DARVTQTPRHKVTEMGQEVTMRCQPILGHNTVFWYRQTMMQGLELLAYFRNRAPLDDSGMPKDRFSAEMPDATLATLKIQPSEPRDSAVYFCASGLRPILREHPYNEQFFGPGTRLTVL.

This clonotype was found many times. The chain joins TRBV11-2 to TRBJ2-2; D perhaps matches TRBD2 (6 bases). This CDR3 region has 16 residues. Per the germline V gene, CDR1 is SGHAT and CDR2 is FQNNGV. Trimming left V 5 bases short and J 4 bases short, with 17 bases between. CDR3 region: CASSLSGGVSTGELFF. The CDR3 nucleotides read TGTGCCAGCAGCCTAAGTGGAGGGGTCAGCACCGGGGAGCTGTTTTTT.

This clonotype was picked up a small number of times. This chain uses TRBV6-1 with TRBJ2-1; the match to TRBD1 covers 9 bases. The length of the CDR3 is 16 residues. From germline, CDR1 is MNHNS and CDR2 SASEGT. V gave up 6 bases and J gave up 5 bases; unmatched junction bases: 11. CDR3: CASRDRTGVNDNEQFF. DNA of the CDR3: TGTGCCAGCAGAGACCGGACAGGGGTTAACGACAATGAGCAGTTCTTC.

This chain joins TRBV15 and TRBJ2-3, with D maybe TRBD1 (6 bases). CDR1 is LNHNV, CDR2 YYDKDF, per germline (reference sequence). Trimming took 8 bases from V and 2 from J, leaving 14 bases between them. This CDR3 region has 14 residues. The CDR3 protein is CATRQDDYTDTQYF. In nucleotides, the CDR3 is TGTGCCACCCGACAGGACGACTACACAGATACGCAGTATTTT.

This clonotype came up many times. The chain combines TRBV10-3 with TRBJ1-5, with 7 bases lining up with TRBD1. V lost 3 bases and J lost 4; bases outside the gene matches: 3. Germline lookup yields CDR1 ENHRY and CDR2 SYGVKD. This CDR3 comprises 14 residues. CDR3 residues: CAISDRDRNQPQHF. The CDR3 DNA reads TGTGCCATCAGTGACCGGGACAGAAATCAGCCCCAGCATTTT.

Notes on this clonotype: A junction end diverges from the germline sequence, so it may reflect a read error. The gene calls are TRBV12-3 or TRBV12-4 and TRBJ1-1; D is uncertain. The CDR3 length is 14 residues. CDR3 region: CASSLGSMNTVAFF. CDR3 nucleotides: TGTGCCAGCAGTTTAGGCAGTATGAACACTGTAGCTTTCTTT.

V and J are TRBV2 and TRBJ2-5, with TRBD2 matching 12 bases. This CDR3 contains 13 residues. Looked up from germline, CDR1 is SNHLY and CDR2 is FYNNEI. V shed 6 bases and J 5 bases; nucleotides not matched to a gene: 1. DNA for the CDR3: TGTGCCAGCAGACTAGCGGGAGGTGAGACCCAGTACTTC. This sequence encodes CASRLAGGETQYF.